This T cell receptor (beta chain) appears in the sequencing data of a study of patients and donors after allogeneic stem cell transplantation. Trimming stripped 3 bases from V and 2 bases from J, with 11 bases between. The germline V gene encodes CDR1 LNHDA and CDR2 SQIVND (reference sequence). The CDR3 is made up of 14 amino acids. TCRdb redid the calling of the RT-PCR reads with MiXCR, one entry per CDR3 protein. The sample has 920,000 or so distinct CDR3 sequences, around 17% seen once; the top ten hold 5% to 6.5%. This chain uses TRBV19 with TRBJ2-7; D call uncertain. The receptor's source is a human donor who was either an allogeneic HSCT recipient or a stem cell or donor lymphocyte infusion donor (not recorded which). It is not recorded whose cells these are; they may come from a transplant donor. The sample consisted of blood, either unsorted or a sorted T cell fraction (not recorded which). The CDR3 loop is CASSIGMMTYEQYF. The CDR3 region has the DNA TGTGCCAGTAGTATTGGCATGATGACCTACGAGCAGTACTTC. Full variable domain (remainder filled in from reference TRBV19 and TRBJ2-7): DGGITQSPKYLFRKEGQNVTLSCEQNLNHDAMYWYRQDPGQGLRLIYYSQIVNDFQKGDIAEGYSVSREKKESFPLTVTSAQKNPTAFYLCASSIGMMTYEQYFGPGTRLTVT.